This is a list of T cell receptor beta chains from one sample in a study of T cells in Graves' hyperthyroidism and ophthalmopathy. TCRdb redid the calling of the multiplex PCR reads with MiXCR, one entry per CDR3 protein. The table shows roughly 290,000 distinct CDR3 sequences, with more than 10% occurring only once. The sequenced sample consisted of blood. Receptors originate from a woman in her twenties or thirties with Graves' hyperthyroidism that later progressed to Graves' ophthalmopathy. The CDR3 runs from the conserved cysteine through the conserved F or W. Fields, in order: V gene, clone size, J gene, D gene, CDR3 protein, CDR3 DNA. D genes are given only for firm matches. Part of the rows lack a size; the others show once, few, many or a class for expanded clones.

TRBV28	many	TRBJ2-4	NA	CASSDSAALAKNIQYF	TGTGCCAGCAGTGATTCAGCCGCTCTAGCCAAAAACATTCAGTACTTC
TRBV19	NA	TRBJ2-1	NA	CASSALAASYNEQFF	TGTGCCAGTAGTGCTTTAGCGGCTTCCTACAATGAGCAGTTCTTC
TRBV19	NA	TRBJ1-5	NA	CASSIGGQGPQHF	TGTGCCAGTAGTATCGGGGGGCAGGGGCCCCAGCATTTT
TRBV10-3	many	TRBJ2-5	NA	CAISPGEETQYF	TGTGCCATCAGTCCAGGCGAAGAGACCCAGTACTTC
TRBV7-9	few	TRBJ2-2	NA	CASSLGQELGGELFF	TGTGCCAGCAGCTTGGGGCAGGAGTTAGGCGGGGAGCTGTTTTTT
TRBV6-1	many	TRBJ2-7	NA	CASISIGRGIGEQYF	TGTGCCAGCATCAGCATCGGCAGGGGCATAGGCGAGCAGTACTTC
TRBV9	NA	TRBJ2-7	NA	CASSPRDYDYEQYF	TGTGCCAGCAGCCCCCGGGATTATGACTACGAGCAGTACTTC
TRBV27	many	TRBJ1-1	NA	CASTPGGNTEAFF	TGTGCCAGCACACCGGGGGGCAACACTGAAGCTTTCTTT
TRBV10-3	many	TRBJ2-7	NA	CAISDWGNEQYF	TGTGCCATCAGTGATTGGGGCAACGAGCAGTACTTC
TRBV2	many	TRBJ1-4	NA	CASSEGSATNEKLFF	TGTGCCAGCAGTGAAGGTAGTGCAACTAATGAAAAACTGTTTTTT
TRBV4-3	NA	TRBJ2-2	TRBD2	CASSQDWSSGIGELFF	TGCGCCAGCAGCCAAGACTGGAGTAGCGGGATCGGGGAGCTGTTTTTT
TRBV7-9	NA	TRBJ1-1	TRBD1	CASSLLTGARNTEAFF	TGTGCCAGCAGCTTATTAACAGGGGCCCGAAACACTGAAGCTTTCTTT
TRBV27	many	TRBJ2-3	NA	CASSVGVDTDTQYF	TGTGCCAGCAGTGTCGGGGTGGACACAGATACGCAGTATTTT
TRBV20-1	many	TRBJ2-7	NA	CSARGQTYSYEQYF	TGCAGTGCTAGGGGCCAAACTTACTCCTACGAGCAGTACTTC
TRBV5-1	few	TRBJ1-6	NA	CASSVGPNANSPLHF	TGCGCCAGCAGCGTGGGACCCAACGCCAATTCACCCCTCCACTTT
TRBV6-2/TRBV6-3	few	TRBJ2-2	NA	CASSYVPGWSGELFF	TGTGCCAGCAGTTACGTTCCAGGGTGGAGCGGGGAGCTGTTTTTT
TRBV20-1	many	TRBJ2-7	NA	CSARDRLRGEQYF	TGCAGTGCTAGAGATCGTCTCAGAGGCGAGCAGTACTTC
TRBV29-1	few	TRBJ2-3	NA	CSAGPFAGTDTQYF	TGCAGCGCTGGGCCTTTCGCTGGCACAGATACGCAGTATTTT
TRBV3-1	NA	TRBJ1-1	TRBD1	CASSQATGGQNTEAFF	TGTGCCAGCAGCCAAGCCACAGGGGGCCAAAACACTGAAGCTTTCTTT
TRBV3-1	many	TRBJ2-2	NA	CASSQGFVPGGELFF	TGTGCCAGCAGCCAAGGGTTTGTCCCCGGCGGGGAGCTGTTTTTT
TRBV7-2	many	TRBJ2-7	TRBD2	CASSGGGRAHEQYF	TGTGCCAGCAGCGGGGGCGGGAGGGCCCACGAGCAGTACTTC
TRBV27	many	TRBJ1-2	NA	CASTHKAGVDGYTF	TGTGCCAGCACACACAAGGCGGGGGTGGACGGCTACACCTTC
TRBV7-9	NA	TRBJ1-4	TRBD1	CASSPLQGSLNEKLFF	TGTGCCAGCAGCCCCCTACAGGGGAGTCTTAATGAAAAACTGTTTTTT
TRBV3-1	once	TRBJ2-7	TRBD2	CASSLRTSYGNEQYF	TGTGCCAGCAGCCTTCGGACTAGCTACGGCAATGAGCAGTACTTC
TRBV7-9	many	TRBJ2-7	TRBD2	CASSGSLGGRARVYEQYF	TGTGCCAGCAGCGGTTCTCTAGGCGGGAGGGCCAGGGTCTACGAGCAGTACTTC
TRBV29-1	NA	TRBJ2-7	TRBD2	CSVEVLRERDNNEQYF	TGCAGCGTTGAAGTCCTCAGGGAGCGGGATAACAACGAGCAGTACTTC
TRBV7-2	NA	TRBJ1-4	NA	CASSFMSGEKLFF	TGTGCCAGCAGCTTTATGAGTGGTGAAAAACTGTTTTTT
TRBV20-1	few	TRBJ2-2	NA	CSVRSGTGELFF	TGCAGTGTCCGATCGGGTACCGGGGAGCTGTTTTTT